This T cell receptor (beta chain) appears in the sequencing data of a study of cytomegalovirus exposure and HLA in healthy donors. Germline CDR1 MDHEN, CDR2 SYDVKM. Trimming shortened V by 5 bases and J by 3 bases, and 19 bases separated the two germline ends. The CDR3 runs 16 residues. Primers included in the PCR were 60 Vbeta and 13 Jbeta primers. Produced via immunoSEQ multiplex PCR; TCRdb's table is partial and in-frame only. This table holds roughly 150,000 clones, approximately 73% found once. The receptor was isolated from a man aged 25 to 40 in good health and CMV-seropositive. The sequenced sample was PBMCs. The J gene is TRBJ1-1, the V gene TRBV28; D call uncertain. In DNA form, the CDR3 reads TGTGCCAGCAGTCCCCCCCGAGGGCAAGTCTACACTGAAGCTTTCTTT. Its translation: CASSPPRGQVYTEAFF.